Below, one T cell receptor beta chain is given with its context. Its specificity is unknown. This specimen comes from a study of T-cell memory formation after mild COVID-19. Germline CDR1 SGHDN, CDR2 FVKESK. V dropped 4 bases and J dropped 0 bases, with 12 bases sitting between them. The CDR3 extends over 15 amino acids. TCRdb recomputed calls from the 5' RACE reads with MiXCR, one row per CDR3 protein. The sample includes around 320,000 distinct CDR3 sequences, just under 20% of them seen just once. Study-level findings and limits: Among clones peaking at day 37 in the second wave, SARS-CoV-2 specificity remained unconfirmed. Contracting clones, day 15 to 85, had balanced CD4/CD8, and later expanders favored CD4+.

The TCR was taken from a man aged 18 to 29 who had mild COVID-19 (a few samples of this study predate the infection). Cell type and time point are not known. Sequencing used PBMCs or a T cell subset sorted from them (not recorded which). This chain uses TRBV14 with TRBJ1-1, with D unclear. Written as DNA, the CDR3 is TGTGCCAGCAGCCCTAAGAGTGGTTTGAACACTGAAGCTTTCTTT. It is translated as CASSPKSGLNTEAFF.